The present T cell receptor beta chain was sequenced within a study of blood T cells in healthy people across ages (dated by TCRdb to between 2015 and 2016). General notes on the study: In model experiments, template switching captured roughly one uniquely barcoded TCR beta cDNA molecule for every two T cells. The donors were divided into four age groups: young (average around 15 years), middle-aged (approximately 41), aged (under 70) and long-lived (approximately 74). Using the same blood draw, the study looked at two additional independent replicas of 1 million unique cDNA reads for two donors, one aged 18 to 30 and the other aged 80 or older. To avoid experimental bias, donors of different ages were spread randomly across the sequencing lanes. Using deep sequencing normalized with unique cDNA molecular identifiers, the study measured how TCR beta repertoire diversity changes with age.

The donors were some 39 Caucasian individuals from Russia, aged about 6 to 100 years, who were systemically healthy. About 10 milliliters of peripheral blood were collected from each donor into EDTA-treated Vacutainer tubes. Ficoll-Paque density-gradient centrifugation was used to isolate PBMCs, with at least 6 million per sample. Total RNA, at least 5 micrograms per sample, was extracted from PBMCs with Trizol reagent. Naive CD45RAhigh/CD27high T cell percentages were measured by flow cytometry on a PBMC aliquot from every donor. The CDR3, cysteine through phenylalanine, is 12 amino acids long. Only the CDR3 DNA stays, 36 bases, in frame from base 1. V is shortened by 4 bases, J by 4 bases, and the region joining them spans 5 bases. As encoded in the germline V gene (reference sequence), CDR1 is MNHEY while CDR2 is SMNVEV. This clonotype appeared a few times. Its antigen is still unknown. Base-call qualities are not available, and no considerably larger clone is one nucleotide away.

The investigation overall reported the following: Observed TCR beta diversity correlated strongly with the percentage of naive T cells measured by flow cytometry. Observed TCR beta diversity per million T cells fell roughly linearly with age, and a significant reduction was already apparent by age approximately 41. Estimates of total diversity from one million sequenced T cells were regarded as lower bounds and underestimates. Since profiling was done on bulk unsorted PBMCs, naive and antigen-experienced compartments could not be conclusively compared. Compared with the aged group, the long-lived group had more naive CD4+ T cells, fewer expanded clones and increased TCR diversity, a pattern suggesting age selection. The CMV infection status of donors was not known, potentially confounding age-related changes in expanded clonotypes.

The library was made by 5' RACE. The sequencer listed for this sample is Illumina HiSeq 2500. The second PCR ran for roughly 7 to 12 cycles and used a J-beta primer mix along with a sample-barcoded 5' primer. A template-switch 5' adaptor carrying 12 random nucleotides introduced a unique molecular identifier onto each TCR beta cDNA molecule. Each sample yielded at least 3 million CDR3-containing paired-end reads. The Mint cDNA synthesis kit, primed by a TRBC-specific oligonucleotide, was used to synthesize first-strand cDNA from all RNA. Following uracil-DNA glycosylase treatment, all cDNA underwent a first 18-cycle PCR with the universal primers M1SS and BC2_uni_R. In the authors' own workflow: Normalization of each sample was performed by random selection of 1 million high-quality reads, each carrying a distinct molecular identifier. Reads sharing molecular identifiers were discarded rather than binned into consensus sequences. MiTCR, with a Q25 quality threshold and the strictest error-elimination algorithm, was used for CDR3 identification, clonotype clustering and error correction. A nonparametric unseen species model with Euler transformation was used to estimate a lower bound on total TCR beta diversity. The public sequencing data were trimmed at Q25 with fastp and processed into clonotypes with MiXCR by TCRdb, which kept only in-frame beta chains. Duplicate CDR3 protein sequences are folded into a single record with the most common DNA and genes. None of the V and J calls come from the authors' own analysis; TCRdb made them. This sample has some 1.5 million distinct CDR3 sequences in its table, and 42% of those were observed once. The ten most abundant clones make up just over 4% of the sample.

The receptor's source is a woman between 18 and 29 years old in good health. The material sequenced was blood. The chain links TRBV27 with TRBJ1-5; the D gene cannot be resolved reliably. The nucleotide sequence reads TGTGCCAGCAGTTCGTGGAATCAGCCCCAGCATTTT. It encodes CASSSWNQPQHF.